The 25 T cell receptor beta chains in this list originate from one sample, sequenced in a study of CD8+ T cells in alopecia areata. Extraction of RNA preceded its reverse transcription into cDNA, which served as the sequencing template. TCRdb's copy holds only in-frame clones and misses some; the assay was immunoSEQ multiplex PCR. The table includes approximately 280,000 clones, 55% to 70% detected once. Treatment denoted: oral pan-JAK inhibitor, 5-10 mg twice daily. The sample in question was CD4+ T cells sorted from blood, obtained at week 24, from a patient treated with tofacitinib. Source of these receptors: a human donor with alopecia areata.

This clone was recorded a few times. The rearrangement joins TRBV16 to TRBJ1-1; tentative D call: TRBD1 (6 bases). The CDR3 contains 16 residues. V was shortened by 4 bases and J by 4 bases, with 19 bases between the two germline ends. Germline V CDR1 and CDR2: KGHSY, FQNENV. The CDR3 loop reads CASSLRTVTLGTEAFF. DNA for the CDR3: TGTGCCAGCAGCCTCAGGACAGTGACTTTGGGCACTGAAGCTTTCTTT.

This clone showed up just once. The V and J genes are TRBV29-1 and TRBJ1-1, with D hard to call. Germline CDR1 reads SQVTM; CDR2 reads ANQGSEA. This CDR3 comprises 14 residues. Trimming cost V 3 bases and J 1 base, with 12 bases left between them. The CDR3 nucleotides are TGCAGCGTTGAGAGGCTGAACTCGAACACTGAAGCTTTCTTT. Protein product: CSVERLNSNTEAFF.

The chain uses TRBV7-2 and TRBJ2-6, with D hard to call. Trimming removed 6 bases from V and 1 base from J, with 4 bases in between. Germline V gene lookup returns CDR1 SGHTA and CDR2 FQGNSA. CDR3 length: 13 residues. The CDR3, as DNA: TGTACCAGCAGGGATTCTGGGGCCAACGTCCTGACTTTC. This translates into CTSRDSGANVLTF.

V gene TRBV29-1 combines with J gene TRBJ2-5; D may be TRBD1 or TRBD2 (5 bases each). There are 13 residues in the CDR3. Germline V gene sequence: CDR1 SQVTM, CDR2 ANQGSEA. With 8 bases removed from V and 3 bases from J, the gap between germline ends came to 16 bases. CDR3 in amino acids: CSPYRGGKETQYF. In DNA, the CDR3 is TGCAGCCCCTACCGTGGGGGTAAAGAGACCCAGTACTTC.

The V and J genes are TRBV25-1 and TRBJ2-3, with 8 bases that match TRBD1. CDR1 and CDR2 from the germline V gene are MGHDK and SYGVNS. The CDR3 sequence is 13 residues long. Losses at the gene ends were 5 bases for V and 12 bases for J; bases not matched to a gene: 10. CDR3 residues: CASSPPDRDFQYF. The DNA for the CDR3 is TGTGCCAGCAGTCCCCCGGACAGGGACTTTCAGTATTTT.

This clone was picked up one time. The V and J genes are TRBV4-1 and TRBJ1-5, with 7 bases that match TRBD1. The length of the CDR3 is 15 residues. Germline CDR1 MGHRA, CDR2 YSYEKL. Trimming at V came to 1 base and at J to 4 bases, leaving 4 bases not matched to a gene. DNA for the CDR3: TGCGCCAGCAGCCAAGGGGGGACAGCAAATCAGCCCCAGCATTTT. Its protein product is CASSQGGTANQPQHF.

This clone was detected once. V and J are TRBV4-3 and TRBJ2-3; TRBD2 matches at 12 bases. The ends lost 4 bases at V and 5 bases at J; junction bases unmatched: 10. The CDR3 loop spans 17 amino acids. The germline gives CDR1 LGHNA, CDR2 YSLEER. The CDR3 reads CASSRQTSGGSIDTQYF. Here the CDR3 DNA reads TGCGCCAGCAGCCGACAGACTAGCGGGGGTTCTATAGATACGCAGTATTTT.

This chain connects TRBV5-6 to TRBJ2-5; 11 bases are a match to TRBD1. Trimming cost V 0 bases and J 6 bases; bases outside gene matches: 4. CDR3 length: 15 residues. Germline-derived CDR1 and CDR2 are SGHDT and YYEEEE. This CDR3 reads CASSLAGTGGQTQYF. Written as DNA, the CDR3 is TGTGCCAGCAGCTTGGCCGGGACAGGGGGGCAGACCCAGTACTTC.

A single count supports this clone. The chain employs TRBV6-5 and TRBJ1-6; possibly TRBD1 for D (6 bases). Trimming left V 7 bases short and J 8 bases short, with 9 bases between. This CDR3 is 12 amino acids long. Looked up from germline, CDR1 is MNHEY and CDR2 is SVGAGI. The CDR3 nucleotides read TGTGCCAGCACCAGGGGAGATTCACCCCTCCACTTT. Its translation is CASTRGDSPLHF.

This clone was observed once. This specimen includes other DNA sequences encoding the same CDR3. This chain uses TRBV29-1 with TRBJ1-1, with unresolved D. There are 13 residues in the CDR3. Germline CDR1 and CDR2: SQVTM and ANQGSEA. V lost 4 bases and J 0 bases, leaving 9 bases between the germline ends. CDR3 sequence reads: CSVVGRMNTEAFF. CDR3 nucleotides: TGCAGCGTTGTAGGGAGGATGAACACTGAAGCTTTCTTT.

J is TRBJ2-3 and V is TRBV2; 12 nucleotides agree with TRBD1. The V gene's germline CDR1 is SNHLY and CDR2 FYNNEI. The CDR3 has 15 amino acids. Trimming took 7 bases from V and 2 from J; bases not matched to a gene: 4. CDR3 sequence reads: CASKGGQGATDTQYF. The CDR3 nucleotides are TGTGCCAGCAAAGGGGGACAGGGGGCCACAGATACGCAGTATTTT. The entire variable domain, with the rest obtained from reference TRBV2 and TRBJ2-3, is as follows: EPEVTQTPSHQVTQMGQEVILRCVPISNHLYFYWYRQILGQKVEFLVSFYNNEISEKSEIFDDQFSVERPDGSNFTLKIRSTKLEDSAMYFCASKGGQGATDTQYFGPGTRLTVL.

The V call is TRBV5-1, the J call TRBJ2-2, with 9 bases that match TRBD1. Trimming cost V 4 bases and J 0 bases; bases outside gene matches: 4. Germline V gene lookup returns CDR1 SGHRS and CDR2 YFSETQ. The CDR3 is made up of 16 amino acids. The CDR3 nucleotides read TGCGCCAGCAGCATACAGGGGGCAGCGAACACCGGGGAGCTGTTTTTT. Residues: CASSIQGAANTGELFF.

This chain connects TRBV5-1 to TRBJ2-5; 11 bases agree with TRBD2. Unmatched junction bases numbered 3, after V lost 0 bases and J lost 2 bases. The CDR3 sequence is 16 residues long. CDR1 and CDR2 (germline): SGHRS, YFSETQ. The CDR3: CASSLEGTSGQETQYF. The CDR3 bases are TGCGCCAGCAGCTTGGAGGGGACTAGCGGACAAGAGACCCAGTACTTC. Full variable domain (outside the CDR3, taken from reference TRBV5-1 and TRBJ2-5): KAGVTQTPRYLIKTRGQQVTLSCSPISGHRSVSWYQQTPGQGLQFLFEYFSETQRNKGNFPGRFSGRQFSNSRSEMNVSTLELGDSALYLCASSLEGTSGQETQYFGPGTRLLVL.

The CDR3 region has the DNA TGCAGCGTTGATCTGTTAATTAGTGAGCAGTTCTTC. Protein: CSVDLLISEQFF. The chain joins TRBV29-1 to TRBJ2-1, with D hard to call. V lost 3 bases to trimming and J lost 9 bases, with 12 bases between them. CDR1 SQVTM and CDR2 ANQGSEA come from the germline V gene. The CDR3 extends over 12 amino acids.

This clone was observed a few times. The rearrangement uses TRBV29-1 and TRBJ2-2, with D possibly being TRBD2 (6 bases). Trimming removed 5 bases at V and 3 bases at J, with 16 bases between. Germline values: CDR1 SQVTM, CDR2 ANQGSEA. This CDR3 region has 15 residues. Here the CDR3 DNA reads TGCAGCGTTCTGTCTGTGGGGAGGTACACCGGGGAGCTGTTTTTT. Translated: CSVLSVGRYTGELFF.

This clone was picked up one time. The rearrangement joins TRBV2 to TRBJ2-3, with 8 nucleotides matching TRBD2. CDR1 and CDR2 from the germline V gene are SNHLY and FYNNEI. This CDR3 comprises 15 residues. V shed 6 bases and J 0 bases; nucleotides not matched to a gene: 5. CDR3 protein: CASRRLASSTDTQYF. The CDR3 DNA sequence: TGTGCCAGCAGGAGACTAGCGAGTAGCACAGATACGCAGTATTTT.

This clone was seen only once. The chain is built from TRBV19 and TRBJ2-6; no reliable D call. V lost 9 bases, J lost 0 bases, and 12 bases lay in between. There are 15 residues in the CDR3. Germline V gene data show CDR1 as LNHDA and CDR2 as SQIVND (reference sequence). The CDR3 loop is CASLSGSSGANVLTF. The CDR3 nucleotides read TGTGCCAGCCTGAGTGGGTCCTCTGGGGCCAACGTCCTGACTTTC. The variable domain in full, with the rest retrieved from reference TRBV19 and TRBJ2-6, is DGGITQSPKYLFRKEGQNVTLSCEQNLNHDAMYWYRQDPGQGLRLIYYSQIVNDFQKGDIAEGYSVSREKKESFPLTVTSAQKNPTAFYLCASLSGSSGANVLTFGAGSRLTVL.

The rearrangement uses TRBV28 and TRBJ2-2; D unclear. The CDR3 loop spans 11 amino acids. Trimming removed 6 bases at V and 3 bases at J, with 2 bases between. Germline V lookup: CDR1 MDHEN, CDR2 SYDVKM. DNA of the CDR3: TGTGCCAGCAGATACACCGGGGAGCTGTTTTTT. Translated, it gives CASRYTGELFF.

The chain employs TRBV5-1 and TRBJ2-5; the D call may be TRBD1 or TRBD2 (6 bases each). CDR1 SGHRS and CDR2 YFSETQ come from the germline V gene. The CDR3 runs 15 residues. With 4 bases removed from V and 4 bases from J, the gap between germline ends came to 17 bases. In nucleotides, the CDR3 is TGCGCCAGCAGCCAACAGGGACTGGGAGGAGAGACCCAGTACTTC. It translates to CASSQQGLGGETQYF.

The sample holds a few counts of this clone. This CDR3 is CASSDRADNQPQHF. As DNA, the CDR3 is TGTGCCAGCAGTGACAGGGCCGACAATCAGCCCCAGCATTTT. This sequence joins TRBV2 and TRBJ1-5, with D perhaps TRBD1 (5 bases). The CDR3 contains 14 residues. The germline V and J ends were trimmed by 3 bases and 3 bases, with 9 bases remaining between them. CDR1 and CDR2 (germline): SNHLY, FYNNEI.

This clone has just a few counts. The V gene is TRBV7-9, the J gene TRBJ1-2; D ambiguous. The CDR3 consists of 13 residues. Germline V gene sequence: CDR1 SEHNR, CDR2 FQNEAQ (reference sequence). Trimming pared 5 bases from V and 5 bases from J, leaving 12 bases between. The CDR3 sequence is CASSPLGQYGYTF. The CDR3 DNA is TGTGCCAGCAGCCCCCTCGGGCAATATGGCTACACCTTC.

The chain joins TRBV5-8 to TRBJ1-2; no reliable D call. This CDR3 region has 13 residues. V was pared by 3 bases and J by 4 bases, with 10 bases between. Germline CDR1 and CDR2: SGHTS and YDEGEE. The CDR3 region has the DNA TGTGCCAGCAGCTCCCGACATCGCTATGGCTACACCTTC. Amino acids: CASSSRHRYGYTF.

The V and J genes are TRBV5-1 and TRBJ2-5, with D unresolved. Germline-derived CDR1 and CDR2 are SGHRS and YFSETQ. This CDR3 region has 15 residues. V lost 2 bases to trimming and J lost 5 bases, with 16 bases between them. The DNA for the CDR3 is TGCGCCAGCAGCTTTGGTGGTGCAGGTCGGGAGACCCAGTACTTC. Residues: CASSFGGAGRETQYF.

The chain uses TRBV11-1 and TRBJ1-2, with 7 bases that match TRBD1. The CDR3 is made up of 14 amino acids. V trimming: 4 bases; J trimming: 6 bases; junction bases outside the gene matches: 8. CDR1 and CDR2 from the germline V gene are SGHAT and FQDESV (reference sequence). CDR3 nucleotides: TGTGCCAGCAGCTCACGGACAGGACAGGATGGCTACACCTTC. Its translation: CASSSRTGQDGYTF.

V and J are TRBV4-3 and TRBJ2-3, with TRBD1 matching 9 bases. CDR1 is LGHNA, CDR2 YSLEER, per germline. CDR3 size: 16 residues. V was pared by 1 base and J by 1 base, with 3 bases of the junction left unmatched. Here the CDR3 DNA reads TGCGCCAGCAGCCAAGCATGGACAGGGGGCACAGATACGCAGTATTTT. The encoded protein is CASSQAWTGGTDTQYF.